Described below is a single TCR beta chain sequence and its context. Antigen: not known. V was cut by 1 base and J by 4 bases, with 13 bases left in between. From germline, CDR1 is MGHRA and CDR2 YSYEKL. The CDR3 covers 15 residues. Only in-frame clones appear in the TCRdb table, and some are missing; sequencing was by immunoSEQ multiplex PCR. The table includes tens of thousands of clones, more than 90% detected once. This specimen comes from a study of chemoradiotherapy in HPV16-positive cancers. Findings and limits, study-wide: In HPV16-positive patients, HPV-responsive T-cell expansion tracked better recurrence-free survival.

V is TRBV4-1 and J is TRBJ1-1; D possibly corresponds to TRBD1 (6 bases). The sequenced sample was blood, obtained from a patient who underwent chemoradiotherapy. The TCR was taken from a human donor with HPV-associated anogenital cancer. The CDR3 region is CASSQVGGHVTEAFF. CDR3 bases: TGCGCCAGCAGCCAAGTGGGGGGGCATGTCACTGAAGCTTTCTTT.